This T cell receptor (beta chain) was recorded in a study of blood T cell repertoires in COVID-19. At the level of the study: Acute-phase and convalescent COVID-19 samples originated in the United States, Italy and Spain. PBMCs, B-cell-depleted T cells, or T cells were the source of the cDNA or gDNA that made up the material.

Per the original data handling: Estimates of nucleated cell counts were drawn from the amplification of reference gene primers. Sequenced by immunoSEQ multiplex PCR; TCRdb stores in-frame clones only, minus some. The V and J calls and the clone size are those of that table, but D and trimming were determined from the DNA. The sample has under 85,000 clones; 83% are singletons. The specimen sequenced was peripheral blood. This clonotype originated in a man in his forties or fifties with active COVID-19.

CDR3 in amino acids: CSASSPSGGAEETQYF. CDR3 DNA: TGCAGTGCTAGTAGTCCCAGCGGGGGGGCCGAGGAGACCCAGTACTTC. The chain links TRBV20-1 to TRBJ2-5; 10 positions agree with TRBD2. V shed 3 bases and J 5 bases; nucleotides not matched to a gene: 12. The CDR3 has 16 residues. Germline CDR1 and CDR2: DFQATT and SNEGSKA (reference sequence).